The TCR beta chain under discussion was sequenced for a study of cytomegalovirus exposure and HLA in healthy donors. Study conclusions and caveats: In an earlier analysis, about 87% or about 30%: the productive usage of most TCR beta V segments. Three chains tied to CMV proved CMV antigen-specific in vitro.

Germline CDR1 is SGHTA and CDR2 is FQGNSA. Trimming at V came to 0 bases and at J to 6 bases, leaving 6 bases not matched to a gene. CDR3 size: 15 residues. A multiplex PCR was run with 60 Vbeta primers and 13 Jbeta primers. Sequenced by immunoSEQ multiplex PCR; TCRdb stores in-frame clones only, minus some. The sample carries about 94,000 clones, roughly 78% recorded once. In regard to this clone: Its antigen is currently unknown.

The chain links TRBV7-2 to TRBJ2-3, with 7 bases aligning to TRBD2. Specimen: PBMCs. The clonotype originates from a woman aged 60-70 years in good health and CMV-seronegative. In nucleotides, the CDR3 is TGTGCCAGCAGCTTAGCATTGGTTAGCGGGGATACGCAGTATTTT. It is translated as CASSLALVSGDTQYF.